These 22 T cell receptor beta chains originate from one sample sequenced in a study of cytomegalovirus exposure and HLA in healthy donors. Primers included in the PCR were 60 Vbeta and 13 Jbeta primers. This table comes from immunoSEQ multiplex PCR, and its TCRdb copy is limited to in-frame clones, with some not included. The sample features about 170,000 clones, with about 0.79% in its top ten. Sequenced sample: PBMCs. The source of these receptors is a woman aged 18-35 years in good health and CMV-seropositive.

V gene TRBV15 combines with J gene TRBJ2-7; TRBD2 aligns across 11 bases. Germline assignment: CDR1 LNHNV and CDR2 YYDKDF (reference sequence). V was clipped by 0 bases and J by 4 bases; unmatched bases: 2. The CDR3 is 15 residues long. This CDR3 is CATSRDRTSGYEQYF. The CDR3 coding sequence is TGTGCCACCAGCAGAGATAGGACTAGCGGGTACGAGCAGTACTTC.

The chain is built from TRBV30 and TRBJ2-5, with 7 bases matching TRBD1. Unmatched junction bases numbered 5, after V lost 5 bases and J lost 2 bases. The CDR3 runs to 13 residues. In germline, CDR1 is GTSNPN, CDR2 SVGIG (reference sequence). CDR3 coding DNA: TGTGCCTGGGATGGACAGGTACAAGAGACCCAGTACTTC. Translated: CAWDGQVQETQYF.

The CDR3 region has the DNA TGTGCCACGGGGGCCCACACAGATACGCAGTATTTT. Protein sequence: CATGAHTDTQYF. This rearrangement joins TRBV15 to TRBJ2-3, with D perhaps matching TRBD1 (6 bases). This CDR3 spans 12 amino acids. With 9 bases removed from V and 2 bases from J, the gap between germline ends came to 9 bases. Germline CDR1 and CDR2: LNHNV and YYDKDF (reference sequence).

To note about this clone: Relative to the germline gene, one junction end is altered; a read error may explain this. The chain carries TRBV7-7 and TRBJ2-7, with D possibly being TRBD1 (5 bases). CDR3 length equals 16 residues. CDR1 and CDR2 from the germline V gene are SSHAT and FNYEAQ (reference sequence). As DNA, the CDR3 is TGTGCTAGCAGCCCCGACCATGGCAGGGCCTCCTACGAGCAGTACTTC. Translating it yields CASSPDHGRASYEQYF.

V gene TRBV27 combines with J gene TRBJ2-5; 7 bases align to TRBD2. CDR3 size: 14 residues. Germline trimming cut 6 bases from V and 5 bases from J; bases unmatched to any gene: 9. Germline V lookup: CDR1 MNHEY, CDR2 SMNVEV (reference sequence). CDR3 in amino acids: CASSPSGNSETQYF. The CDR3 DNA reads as TGTGCCAGCAGCCCGAGCGGGAACTCCGAGACCCAGTACTTC.

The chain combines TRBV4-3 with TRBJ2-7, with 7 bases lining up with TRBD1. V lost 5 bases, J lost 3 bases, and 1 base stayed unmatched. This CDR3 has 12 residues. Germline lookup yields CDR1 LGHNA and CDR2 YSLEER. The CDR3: CASSNRGYEQYF. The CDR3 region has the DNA TGCGCCAGCAGCAACAGGGGCTACGAGCAGTACTTC.

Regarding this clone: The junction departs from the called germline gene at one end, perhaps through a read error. In DNA form, the CDR3 reads TGTGCCAGCAGCTTAGGGCTAGCGGGAGGCCCAGCAAGGATCTTC. Protein: CASSLGLAGGPARIF. The V call is TRBV13, the J call TRBJ2-1; 11 nucleotides agree with TRBD2. Germline V lookup: CDR1 PRHDT, CDR2 FYEKMQ (reference sequence). CDR3 length: 15 amino acids.

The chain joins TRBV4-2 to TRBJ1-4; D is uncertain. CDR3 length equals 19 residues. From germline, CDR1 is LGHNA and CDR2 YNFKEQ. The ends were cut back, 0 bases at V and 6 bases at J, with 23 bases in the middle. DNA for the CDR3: TGTGCCAGCAGCCAAGAATGGAGGACCACTCGAGTCGTTGATGAAAAACTGTTTTTT. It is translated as CASSQEWRTTRVVDEKLFF.

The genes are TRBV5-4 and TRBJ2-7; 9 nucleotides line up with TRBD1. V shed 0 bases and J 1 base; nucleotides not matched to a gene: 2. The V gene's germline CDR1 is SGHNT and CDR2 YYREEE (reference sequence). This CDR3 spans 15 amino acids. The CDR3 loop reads CASSLDRGHSYEQYF. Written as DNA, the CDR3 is TGTGCCAGCAGCTTGGACAGGGGGCATTCCTACGAGCAGTACTTC. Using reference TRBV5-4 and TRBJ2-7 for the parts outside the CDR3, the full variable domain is ETGVTQSPTHLIKTRGQQVTLRCSSQSGHNTVSWYQQALGQGPQFIFQYYREEENGRGNFPPRFSGLQFPNYSSELNVNALELDDSALYLCASSLDRGHSYEQYFGPGTRLTVT.

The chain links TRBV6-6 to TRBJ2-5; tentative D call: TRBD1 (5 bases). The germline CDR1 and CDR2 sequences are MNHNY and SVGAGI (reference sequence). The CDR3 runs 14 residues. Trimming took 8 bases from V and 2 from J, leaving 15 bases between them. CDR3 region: CASSRQTKQETQYF. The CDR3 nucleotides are TGTGCCAGCTCCAGACAGACCAAGCAAGAGACCCAGTACTTC.

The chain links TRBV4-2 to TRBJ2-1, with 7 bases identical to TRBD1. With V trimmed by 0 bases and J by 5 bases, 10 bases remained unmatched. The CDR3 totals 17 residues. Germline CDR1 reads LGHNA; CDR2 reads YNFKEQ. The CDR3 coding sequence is TGTGCCAGCAGCCAAGATCGGAGACAGGGCGGAGACAATGAGCAGTTCTTC. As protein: CASSQDRRQGGDNEQFF.

The CDR3 sequence: CASIHNARNEQFF. Written as DNA, the CDR3 is TGTGCCAGCATCCACAATGCTAGGAATGAGCAGTTCTTC. The chain carries TRBV25-1 and TRBJ2-1, with no clear D. CDR1 and CDR2 (germline): MGHDK, SYGVNS. V lost 7 bases to trimming and J lost 7 bases, with 14 bases between them. CDR3 length equals 13 residues.

The CDR3, as DNA: TGTGCCAGCAGTAACGGGAGGACCGGCGATGAGCAGTTCTTC. Encoded protein: CASSNGRTGDEQFF. V gene TRBV2 combines with J gene TRBJ2-1; 7 bases line up with TRBD2. The V segment lost 5 bases and the J segment 8 bases; nucleotides outside the gene matches: 9. This CDR3 is built from 14 residues. Germline loops: CDR1 SNHLY, CDR2 FYNNEI.

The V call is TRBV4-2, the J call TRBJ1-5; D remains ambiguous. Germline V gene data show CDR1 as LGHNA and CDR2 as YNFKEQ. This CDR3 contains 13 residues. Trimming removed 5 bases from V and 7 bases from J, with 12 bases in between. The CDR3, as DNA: TGTGCCAGCAGCTTCCGGAGGGAACAGCCCCAGCATTTT. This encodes CASSFRREQPQHF.

The CDR3 DNA is TGTGCCAGCAGCTACCCCCTTAGGACTGGTTCCTACGAGCAGTACTTC. Translating it yields CASSYPLRTGSYEQYF. The chain couples TRBV6-5 to TRBJ2-7, with a weak D call TRBD2 (5 bases). The CDR3 covers 16 residues. Trimming cost V 6 bases and J 1 base, with 19 bases left between them. The germline V gene encodes CDR1 MNHEY and CDR2 SVGAGI.

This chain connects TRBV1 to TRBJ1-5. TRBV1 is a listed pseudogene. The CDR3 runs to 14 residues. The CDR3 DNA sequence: TGCACCAGCAGCGGCTCGGGTAGCAATCAGCCCCAGCATTTT. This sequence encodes CTSSGSGSNQPQHF.

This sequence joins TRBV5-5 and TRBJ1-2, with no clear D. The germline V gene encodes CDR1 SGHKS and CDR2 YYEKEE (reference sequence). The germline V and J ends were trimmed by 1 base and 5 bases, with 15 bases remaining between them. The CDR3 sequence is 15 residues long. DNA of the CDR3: TGTGCCAGCAGCTTGTTGGCTAGGGAGAGGTATGGCTACACCTTC. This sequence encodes CASSLLARERYGYTF.

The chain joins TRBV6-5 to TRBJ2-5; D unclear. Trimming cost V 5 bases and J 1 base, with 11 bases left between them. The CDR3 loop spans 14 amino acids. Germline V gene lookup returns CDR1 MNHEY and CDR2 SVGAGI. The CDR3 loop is CASSTPRSQETQYF. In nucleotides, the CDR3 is TGTGCCAGCAGTACCCCGCGAAGCCAAGAGACCCAGTACTTC.

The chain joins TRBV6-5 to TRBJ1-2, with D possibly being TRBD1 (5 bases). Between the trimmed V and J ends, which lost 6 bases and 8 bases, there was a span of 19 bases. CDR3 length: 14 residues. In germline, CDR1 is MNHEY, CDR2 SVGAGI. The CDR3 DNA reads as TGTGCCAGCAGCCGAAAATATCAGGGATACGGCTACACCTTC. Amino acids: CASSRKYQGYGYTF.

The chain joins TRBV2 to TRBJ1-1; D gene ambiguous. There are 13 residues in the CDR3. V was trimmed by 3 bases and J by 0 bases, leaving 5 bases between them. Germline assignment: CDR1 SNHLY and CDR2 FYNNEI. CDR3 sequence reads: CASSEGVNTEAFF. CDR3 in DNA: TGTGCCAGCAGTGAGGGCGTGAACACTGAAGCTTTCTTT.

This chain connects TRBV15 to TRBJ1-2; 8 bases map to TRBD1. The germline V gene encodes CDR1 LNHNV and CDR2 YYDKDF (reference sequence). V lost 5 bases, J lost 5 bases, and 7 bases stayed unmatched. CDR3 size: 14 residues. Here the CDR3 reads CATSEQGVGYGYTF. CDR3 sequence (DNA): TGTGCCACCAGCGAACAGGGGGTGGGTTATGGCTACACCTTC.

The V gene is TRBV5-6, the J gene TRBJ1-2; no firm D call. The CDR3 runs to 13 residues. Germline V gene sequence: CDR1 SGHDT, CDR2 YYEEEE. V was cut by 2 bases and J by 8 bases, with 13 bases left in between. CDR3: CASSLGLVTGYTF. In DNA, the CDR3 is TGTGCCAGCAGCTTAGGACTTGTGACGGGCTACACCTTC.